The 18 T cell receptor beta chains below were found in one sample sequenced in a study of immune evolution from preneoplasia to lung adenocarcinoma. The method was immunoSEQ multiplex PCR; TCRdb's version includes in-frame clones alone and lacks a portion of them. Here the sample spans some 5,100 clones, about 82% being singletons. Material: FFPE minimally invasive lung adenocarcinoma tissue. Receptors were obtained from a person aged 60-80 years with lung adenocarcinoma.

This CDR3 reads CASGDSNYGYTF. CDR3 in DNA: TGCGCCAGCGGGGACAGCAACTATGGCTACACCTTC. The rearrangement uses TRBV10-1 and TRBJ1-2, with 7 bases aligning to TRBD1. Trimming took 8 bases from V and 2 from J; bases not matched to a gene: 2. Germline assignment: CDR1 WNHNN and CDR2 SYGVQD (reference sequence). This CDR3 is 12 amino acids long.

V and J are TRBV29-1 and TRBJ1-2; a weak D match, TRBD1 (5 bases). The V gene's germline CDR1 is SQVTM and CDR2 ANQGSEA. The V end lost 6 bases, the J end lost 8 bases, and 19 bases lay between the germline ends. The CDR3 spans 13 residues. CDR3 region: CSVTLDRGIGYTF. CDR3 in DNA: TGCAGCGTGACCCTTGATCGGGGGATAGGCTACACCTTC. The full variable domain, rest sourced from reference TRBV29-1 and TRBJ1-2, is SAVISQKPSRDICQRGTSLTIQCQVDSQVTMMFWYRQQPGQSLTLIATANQGSEATYESGFVIDKFPISRPNLTFSTLTVSNMSPEDSSIYLCSVTLDRGIGYTFGSGTRLTVV.

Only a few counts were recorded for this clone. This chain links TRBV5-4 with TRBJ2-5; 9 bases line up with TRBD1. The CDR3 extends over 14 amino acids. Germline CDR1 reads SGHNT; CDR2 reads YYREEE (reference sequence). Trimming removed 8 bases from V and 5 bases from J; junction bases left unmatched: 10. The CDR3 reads CASWDREMEETQYF. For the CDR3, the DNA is TGTGCCAGTTGGGACAGGGAGATGGAGGAGACCCAGTACTTC.

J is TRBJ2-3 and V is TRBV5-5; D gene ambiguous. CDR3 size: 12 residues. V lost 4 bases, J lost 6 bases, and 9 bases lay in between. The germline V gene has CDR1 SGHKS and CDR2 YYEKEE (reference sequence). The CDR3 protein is CASSPVADTQYF. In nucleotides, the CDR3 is TGTGCCAGCAGCCCGGTAGCCGATACGCAGTATTTT.

CDR3 region: CASSQTSREDEKLFF. The CDR3 DNA sequence: TGTGCCAGCAGCCAAACTTCCCGGGAGGATGAAAAACTGTTTTTT. The rearrangement links TRBV7-6 to TRBJ1-4; D ambiguous. CDR3 length equals 15 residues. V was trimmed by 5 bases and J by 6 bases, leaving 16 bases between them. Germline CDR1 is SGHVS and CDR2 is FNYEAQ.

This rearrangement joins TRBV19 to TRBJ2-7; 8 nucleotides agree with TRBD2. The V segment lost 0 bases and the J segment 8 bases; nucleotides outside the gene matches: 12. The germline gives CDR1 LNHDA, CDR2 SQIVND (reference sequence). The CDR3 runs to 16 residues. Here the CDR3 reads CASSIDTSGGGSKQYF. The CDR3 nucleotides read TGTGCCAGTAGTATAGATACTAGCGGAGGGGGAAGTAAGCAGTACTTC.

CDR3 amino acids: CASSLVLGQGSTGELFF. DNA of the CDR3: TGTGCCAGCAGCTTAGTTTTAGGACAGGGTTCCACCGGGGAGCTGTTTTTT. The chain carries TRBV7-9 and TRBJ2-2; TRBD1 agrees at 8 bases. This CDR3 has 17 amino acids. Germline CDR1 SEHNR, CDR2 FQNEAQ (reference sequence). The V and J ends lost 1 base and 4 bases, in that order; junction bases with no gene match: 8.

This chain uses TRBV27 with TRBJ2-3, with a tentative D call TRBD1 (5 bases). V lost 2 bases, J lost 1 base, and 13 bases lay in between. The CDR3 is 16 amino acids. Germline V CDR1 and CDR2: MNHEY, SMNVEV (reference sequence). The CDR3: CASSLKGVRGTDTQYF. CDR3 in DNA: TGTGCCAGCAGTTTAAAAGGGGTAAGGGGCACAGATACGCAGTATTTT.

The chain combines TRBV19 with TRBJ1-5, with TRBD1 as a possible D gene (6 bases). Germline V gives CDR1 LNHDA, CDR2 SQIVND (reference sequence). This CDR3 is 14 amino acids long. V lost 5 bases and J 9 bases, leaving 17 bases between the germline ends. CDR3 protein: CASSPPGDSPPQHF. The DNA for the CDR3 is TGTGCCAGTAGTCCCCCAGGGGATTCTCCGCCCCAGCATTTT. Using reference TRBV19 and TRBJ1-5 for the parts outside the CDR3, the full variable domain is DGGITQSPKYLFRKEGQNVTLSCEQNLNHDAMYWYRQDPGQGLRLIYYSQIVNDFQKGDIAEGYSVSREKKESFPLTVTSAQKNPTAFYLCASSPPGDSPPQHFGDGTRLSIL.

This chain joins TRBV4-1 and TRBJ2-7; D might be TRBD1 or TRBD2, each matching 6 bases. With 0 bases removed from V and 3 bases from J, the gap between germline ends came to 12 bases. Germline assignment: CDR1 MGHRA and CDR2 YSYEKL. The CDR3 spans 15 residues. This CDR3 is CASSQERGPSYEQYF. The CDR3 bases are TGCGCCAGCAGCCAAGAACGGGGGCCGAGCTACGAGCAGTACTTC.

The CDR3 sequence: CASSLGLAVPPEETQYF. CDR3 DNA sequence: TGCGCCAGCAGCTTAGGACTAGCGGTACCTCCCGAGGAGACCCAGTACTTC. The rearrangement joins TRBV5-1 to TRBJ2-5; TRBD2 matches at 10 bases. This CDR3 is built from 17 residues. Germline CDR1 and CDR2: SGHRS and YFSETQ. V gave up 2 bases and J gave up 5 bases; unmatched junction bases: 12.

This chain's CDR3 is CASSRRSGRYEQYF. In DNA, the CDR3 is TGTGCCAGCAGCCGCCGTAGCGGGAGGTACGAGCAGTACTTC. The chain is built from TRBV5-4 and TRBJ2-7, with 10 bases identical to TRBD2. CDR1 is SGHNT, CDR2 YYREEE, per germline (reference sequence). V lost 4 bases to trimming and J lost 4 bases; unmatched junction nucleotides: 5. The CDR3 length is 14 residues.

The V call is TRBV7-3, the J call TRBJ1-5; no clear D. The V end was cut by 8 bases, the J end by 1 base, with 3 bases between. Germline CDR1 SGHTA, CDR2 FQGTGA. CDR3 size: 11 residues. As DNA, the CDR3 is TGTGCCAGCGACAGCAATCAGCCCCAGCATTTT. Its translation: CASDSNQPQHF.

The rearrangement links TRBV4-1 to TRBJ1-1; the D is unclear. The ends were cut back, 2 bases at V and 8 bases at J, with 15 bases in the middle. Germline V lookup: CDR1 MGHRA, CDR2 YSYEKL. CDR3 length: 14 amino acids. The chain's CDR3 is CASSQTRAANEAFF. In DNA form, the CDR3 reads TGCGCCAGCAGCCAAACAAGGGCGGCGAACGAAGCTTTCTTT.

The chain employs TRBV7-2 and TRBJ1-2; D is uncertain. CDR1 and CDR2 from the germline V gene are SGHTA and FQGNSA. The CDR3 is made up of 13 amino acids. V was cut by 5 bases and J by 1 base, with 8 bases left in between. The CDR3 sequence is CASSPPVNYGYTF. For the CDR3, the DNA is TGTGCCAGCAGCCCGCCAGTTAACTATGGCTACACCTTC.

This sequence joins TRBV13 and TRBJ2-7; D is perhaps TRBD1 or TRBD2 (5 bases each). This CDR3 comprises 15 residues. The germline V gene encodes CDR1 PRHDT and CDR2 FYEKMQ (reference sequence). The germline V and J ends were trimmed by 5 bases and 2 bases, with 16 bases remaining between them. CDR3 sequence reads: CASSLARDRTYEQYF. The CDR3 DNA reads TGTGCCAGCAGCCTCGCGAGGGACCGAACCTACGAGCAGTACTTC.

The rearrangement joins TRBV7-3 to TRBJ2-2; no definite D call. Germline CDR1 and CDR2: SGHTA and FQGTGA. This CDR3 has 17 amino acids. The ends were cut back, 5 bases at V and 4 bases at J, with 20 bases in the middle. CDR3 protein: CASSPSPSWWSTGELFF. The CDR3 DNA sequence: TGTGCCAGCAGCCCCTCCCCCAGCTGGTGGAGCACCGGGGAGCTGTTTTTT.

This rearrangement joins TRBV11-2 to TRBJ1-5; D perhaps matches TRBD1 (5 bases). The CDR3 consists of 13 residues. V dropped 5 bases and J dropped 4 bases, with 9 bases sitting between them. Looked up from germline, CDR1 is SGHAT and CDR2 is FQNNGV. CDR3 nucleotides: TGTGCCAGCAGCCAGGGTCTTAATCAGCCCCAGCATTTT. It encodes CASSQGLNQPQHF.